These 2 T cell receptor beta chains came from one sample sequenced in a study of spatial heterogeneity in lung cancer. As to time point: sample taken at primary tumor resection. TCRdb analysed the 5' RACE reads with MiXCR anew, one entry per CDR3 protein. The repertoire holds more than 65,000 distinct CDR3 sequences, with approximately 8% as singletons. The starting material was PBMCs, obtained at surgery. The receptor set was obtained from a male donor with early-stage non-small cell lung cancer.

This clonotype was detected many times. CDR3 amino acids: CASSDNGVSTDTQYF. The CDR3 DNA reads as TGCGCCAGCAGCGACAACGGCGTCAGCACAGATACGCAGTATTTT. The chain uses TRBV5-1 and TRBJ2-3, with no clear D. From germline, CDR1 is SGHRS and CDR2 YFSETQ. V lost 4 bases and J 0 bases, leaving 12 bases between the germline ends. The CDR3 sequence is 15 residues long.

The V call is TRBV4-2, the J call TRBJ2-7; 9 bases fit TRBD2. The CDR3 length is 14 residues. Germline CDR1 is LGHNA and CDR2 is YNFKEQ. Unmatched junction bases numbered 6, after V lost 6 bases and J lost 3 bases. The CDR3 loop is CASSPSGEVYEQYF. CDR3 bases: TGTGCCAGCAGTCCTAGCGGGGAAGTCTACGAGCAGTACTTC.